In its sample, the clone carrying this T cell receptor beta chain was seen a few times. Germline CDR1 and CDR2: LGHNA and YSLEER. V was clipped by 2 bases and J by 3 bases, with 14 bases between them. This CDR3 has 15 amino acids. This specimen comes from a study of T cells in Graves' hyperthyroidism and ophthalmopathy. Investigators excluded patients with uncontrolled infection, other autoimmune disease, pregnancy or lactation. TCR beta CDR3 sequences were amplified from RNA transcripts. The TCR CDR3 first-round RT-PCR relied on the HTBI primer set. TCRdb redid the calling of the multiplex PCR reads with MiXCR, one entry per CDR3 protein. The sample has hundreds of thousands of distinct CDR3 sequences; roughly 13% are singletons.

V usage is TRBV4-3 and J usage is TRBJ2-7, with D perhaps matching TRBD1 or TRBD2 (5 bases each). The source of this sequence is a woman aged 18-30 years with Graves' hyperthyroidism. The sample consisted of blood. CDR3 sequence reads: CASSQKRGGSYEQYF. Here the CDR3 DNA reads TGCGCCAGCAGCCAAAAAAGGGGTGGGAGCTACGAGCAGTACTTC.